One sample yielded the 17 T cell receptor beta chains listed below, sequenced in a study of blood T cell repertoires in COVID-19. Only in-frame clones appear in the TCRdb table, and some are missing; sequencing was by immunoSEQ multiplex PCR. The sample contains some 200,000 clones, roughly 88% of which appear only once. The sample was peripheral blood. The origin of the receptors is a man aged 45-65 years with active or convalescent COVID-19.

This chain joins TRBV5-3 and TRBJ2-7, with D uncertain. TRBV5-3 is an ORF, with its function uncertain. Trimming removed 0 bases from V and 0 bases from J, with 10 bases in between. The CDR3 sequence is 15 residues long. As DNA, the CDR3 is TGTGCCAGAAGCTTGGCGTACAGCAGCTCCTACGAGCAGTACGTC. It is translated as CARSLAYSSSYEQYV.

The rearrangement joins TRBV27 to TRBJ2-7, with TRBD1 matching 7 bases. The CDR3 covers 15 residues. With 7 bases clipped from V and 9 bases from J, the junction kept 18 bases outside the gene matches. Germline assignment: CDR1 MNHEY and CDR2 SMNVEV (reference sequence). CDR3: CASIRWGTVVGAQYV. The CDR3 region has the DNA TGTGCCAGCATTCGTTGGGGGACAGTTGTCGGGGCGCAGTACGTC.

The chain recombines TRBV11-1 with TRBJ2-1, with a tentative D call TRBD1 (5 bases). There are 14 residues in the CDR3. The germline CDR1 and CDR2 sequences are SGHAT and FQDESV (reference sequence). Trimming removed 1 base at V and 7 bases at J, with 11 bases between. The CDR3 sequence: CASSLVAGSNEQFF. The CDR3 DNA is TGTGCCAGCAGCTTAGTGGCAGGGTCGAATGAGCAGTTCTTC.

The V and J genes are TRBV5-1 and TRBJ1-2; maybe TRBD1 (5 bases). The CDR3 covers 14 residues. Germline V gene data show CDR1 as SGHRS and CDR2 as YFSETQ. V was cut by 0 bases and J by 5 bases, with 11 bases left in between. This CDR3 is CASSLGDSFYGYTF. As DNA, the CDR3 is TGCGCCAGCAGCTTGGGGGACTCTTTTTATGGCTACACCTTC.

V usage is TRBV6-2 or TRBV6-3 and J usage is TRBJ1-6; no firm D call. The V gene's germline CDR1 is MNHEY and CDR2 SVGEGT. CDR3 length: 15 residues. The ends were cut back, 6 bases at V and 8 bases at J, with 17 bases in the middle. CDR3: CASSQASGGDSPLHF. The CDR3 coding sequence is TGTGCCAGCAGCCAGGCGTCCGGCGGGGATTCACCCCTCCACTTT.

J is TRBJ2-5 and V is TRBV6-5; TRBD2 agrees at 7 bases. The CDR3 covers 14 residues. Trimming at V came to 0 bases and at J to 4 bases, leaving 2 bases not matched to a gene. Germline V gene sequence: CDR1 MNHEY, CDR2 SVGAGI. The CDR3 reads CASSYSGGRETQYF. CDR3 bases: TGTGCCAGCAGTTACTCCGGCGGGAGAGAGACCCAGTACTTC.

This chain joins TRBV9 and TRBJ1-5, with D unclear. Per the germline V gene, CDR1 is SGDLS and CDR2 is YYNGEE. CDR3 size: 14 residues. Trimming left V 3 bases short and J 0 bases short, with 7 bases between. In nucleotides, the CDR3 is TGTGCCAGCAGCGCTTACAATAGCAATCAGCCCCAGCATTTT. Its translation: CASSAYNSNQPQHF.

V gene TRBV18 combines with J gene TRBJ2-1, with 15 bases identical to TRBD2. This CDR3 has 14 amino acids. Unmatched junction bases numbered 0, after V lost 3 bases and J lost 9 bases. The germline V gene encodes CDR1 KGHSH and CDR2 LQKENI. As DNA, the CDR3 is TGTGCCAGCTCACCGGGACTAGCGGGGGGTGAGCAGTTCTTC. Translating gives CASSPGLAGGEQFF.

The chain is built from TRBV29-1 and TRBJ2-3, with TRBD2 as a possible D gene (6 bases). The CDR3 is 12 amino acids. The V and J ends lost 4 bases and 6 bases respectively, with 11 bases between them. Germline V gene data show CDR1 as SQVTM and CDR2 as ANQGSEA. This chain's CDR3 is CSVVDGSDTQYF. CDR3 in DNA: TGCAGCGTTGTTGACGGGAGTGATACGCAGTATTTT.

The V gene is TRBV10-3, the J gene TRBJ2-7; perhaps TRBD1 as D (5 bases). V dropped 4 bases and J dropped 6 bases, with 16 bases sitting between them. Germline CDR1 ENHRY, CDR2 SYGVKD. The CDR3 length is 14 residues. The CDR3, as DNA: TGTGCCATCAGTGTTGGCAGGGTAGATGGCGAGCAGTACGTC. Protein product: CAISVGRVDGEQYV.

The J gene is TRBJ2-1, the V gene TRBV6-5, with a possible D match to TRBD2 (6 bases). Germline V CDR1 and CDR2: MNHEY, SVGAGI. V shed 7 bases and J shed 3 bases, with 13 bases lying between them. The CDR3 totals 14 residues. CDR3 nucleotides: TGTGCCAGCACCCCAAAGGGAGGCTACAATGAGCAGTTCTTC. Translating it yields CASTPKGGYNEQFF.

This chain joins TRBV18 and TRBJ2-7; maybe TRBD2 (6 bases). The CDR3 is made up of 13 amino acids. V was pared by 6 bases and J by 3 bases, with 12 bases between. Germline loops: CDR1 KGHSH, CDR2 LQKENI. The CDR3 reads CASSRLDDYEQYF. CDR3 DNA: TGTGCCAGCTCTAGACTAGATGACTACGAGCAGTACTTC. Full variable domain (outside the CDR3, taken from reference TRBV18 and TRBJ2-7): NAGVMQNPRHLVRRRGQEARLRCSPMKGHSHVYWYRQLPEEGLKFMVYLQKENIIDESGMPKERFSAEFPKEGPSILRIQQVVRGDSAAYFCASSRLDDYEQYFGPGTRLTVT.

CDR3 DNA: TGTGCCAGCAGCTCGGGGGAGGGAGCGGTGTGGGGCTACACCTTC. It codes for CASSSGEGAVWGYTF. This rearrangement joins TRBV7-9 to TRBJ1-2, with a possible D match to TRBD1 (5 bases). Germline V CDR1 and CDR2: SEHNR, FQNEAQ (reference sequence). The CDR3 covers 15 residues. Trimming stripped 4 bases from V and 8 bases from J, with 20 bases between.

The chain uses TRBV7-2 and TRBJ2-1; 8 positions match TRBD1. Germline CDR1 reads SGHTA; CDR2 reads FQGNSA. This CDR3 region has 13 residues. The trim removed 4 bases at V and 9 bases at J, leaving 5 bases unmatched. CDR3 nucleotide sequence: TGTGCCAGCAGCTCTAGGACAGGGATTGAGCAGTTCTTC. This gives the protein CASSSRTGIEQFF.

The gene calls are TRBV19 and TRBJ1-2; 12 nucleotides agree with TRBD1. The V segment lost 9 bases and the J segment 14 bases; nucleotides outside the gene matches: 13. The CDR3 is 13 residues long. Germline loops: CDR1 LNHDA, CDR2 SQIVND (reference sequence). CDR3 region: CASTPGTGGEKTF. CDR3 coding DNA: TGTGCCAGCACCCCAGGGACAGGGGGCGAGAAGACCTTC.

The chain employs TRBV28 and TRBJ2-7, with D perhaps TRBD1 (5 bases). CDR1 and CDR2 (germline): MDHEN, SYDVKM. The CDR3 is 17 residues long. Between the trimmed V and J ends, which lost 3 bases and 6 bases, there was a span of 24 bases. The chain's CDR3 is CASSFFVEKRTRREQYF. The DNA of the CDR3 is TGTGCCAGCAGTTTTTTTGTCGAAAAACGGACAAGGCGCGAGCAGTACTTC.

The J gene is TRBJ1-1, the V gene TRBV29-1; 11 nucleotides agree with TRBD1. Germline V CDR1 and CDR2: SQVTM, ANQGSEA. The CDR3 totals 15 residues. The V segment lost 0 bases and the J segment 4 bases; nucleotides outside the gene matches: 4. The CDR3 nucleotides read TGCAGCGTTGAAGATCCGGGACAGGGGGGCACTGAAGCTTTCTTT. This codes for CSVEDPGQGGTEAFF.